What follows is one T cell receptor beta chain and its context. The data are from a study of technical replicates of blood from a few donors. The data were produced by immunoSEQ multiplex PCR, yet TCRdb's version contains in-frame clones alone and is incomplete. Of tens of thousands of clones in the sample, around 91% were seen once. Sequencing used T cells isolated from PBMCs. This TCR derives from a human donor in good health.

The CDR3 spells CASRGGVYEQYF. CDR3 coding DNA: TGTGCCAGTAGGGGTGGAGTCTACGAGCAGTACTTC. V gene TRBV19 combines with J gene TRBJ2-7; D is undetermined. The germline V gene encodes CDR1 LNHDA and CDR2 SQIVND (reference sequence). Trimming stripped 6 bases from V and 3 bases from J, with 9 bases between. The CDR3 is made up of 12 amino acids. Full variable domain (remainder filled in from reference TRBV19 and TRBJ2-7): DGGITQSPKYLFRKEGQNVTLSCEQNLNHDAMYWYRQDPGQGLRLIYYSQIVNDFQKGDIAEGYSVSREKKESFPLTVTSAQKNPTAFYLCASRGGVYEQYFGPGTRLTVT.